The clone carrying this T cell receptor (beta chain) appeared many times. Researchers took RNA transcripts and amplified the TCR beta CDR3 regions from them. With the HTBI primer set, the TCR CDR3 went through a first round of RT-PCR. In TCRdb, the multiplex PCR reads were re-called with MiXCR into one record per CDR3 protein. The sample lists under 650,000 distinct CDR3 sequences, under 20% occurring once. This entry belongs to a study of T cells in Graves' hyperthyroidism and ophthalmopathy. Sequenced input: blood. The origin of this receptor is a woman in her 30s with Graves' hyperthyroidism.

The CDR3 reads CASVGPSPGLAGDPNQETQYF. CDR3 DNA: TGTGCCAGCGTCGGTCCTTCGCCGGGACTAGCGGGAGATCCCAACCAAGAGACCCAGTACTTC. This chain links TRBV6-1 with TRBJ2-5, with 14 bases fitting TRBD2. CDR3 size: 21 residues. Trimming took 8 bases from V and 0 from J; bases not matched to a gene: 20. Germline V gene lookup returns CDR1 MNHNS and CDR2 SASEGT.